These T cell receptor beta chains were read from a single sample in a study of blood T cell repertoires in COVID-19. Profiled with immunoSEQ multiplex PCR; TCRdb holds only in-frame clones, not every one. The sample has around 120,000 clones, roughly 72% seen once; the top ten hold roughly 6.2%. Specimen: peripheral blood. These TCRs come from a man older than 75 with acute or convalescent COVID-19. Each CDR3 is given with its conserved first and last residue. Each record gives: clone size, J gene, V gene, D gene, CDR3 DNA, CDR3 protein. A D gene is named only where the DNA matches it firmly. For some rows the clone size is stated as once, few or many, or as a class when expanded; others skip it.

NA TRBJ1-1 TRBV5-1 TRBD1 TGCGCCAGCAGCCCCGGGACAGGGTATACTGAAGCTTTCTTT CASSPGTGYTEAFF
NA TRBJ2-7 TRBV28 TRBD2 TGTGCCAGCAGTACCTTTAGCGGGAGGTTGGATAAGCAGTACTTC CASSTFSGRLDKQYF
few TRBJ1-1 TRBV7-9 TRBD1 TGTGCCAGCAGCTCGGGGACAGGGGAGGCTGAAGCTTTCTTT CASSSGTGEAEAFF
NA TRBJ2-7 TRBV28 TRBD1 TGTGCCAGCAGTTTAAATGAGGGGGACAGACAGTACTTC CASSLNEGDRQYF
NA TRBJ1-6 TRBV7-9 TRBD1 TGTGCCAGCAGCTTAGAAACAGGGGGAAATTCACCCCTCCACTTT CASSLETGGNSPLHF
NA TRBJ1-3 TRBV5-1 NA TGCGCCAGCACCCCGGAGGGTGGAAACACCATATATTTT CASTPEGGNTIYF
NA TRBJ1-3 TRBV28 NA TGTGCCAGCGTATCTAGTCGAAACACCATATATTTT CASVSSRNTIYF
NA TRBJ2-1 TRBV7-3 TRBD2 TGTGCCAGCAGCTTATGGGAGGGGAGCAATGAGCAGTTCTTC CASSLWEGSNEQFF
NA TRBJ2-3 TRBV5-6 TRBD2 TGTGCCAGCAGCGATTTAGCGGGAGGAAAAGGAGCAGATACGCAGTATTTT CASSDLAGGKGADTQYF
NA TRBJ2-7 TRBV11-2 TRBD1 TGTGCCAGCAGCTTAGGACAGGGACCGGGCGAGCAGTACTTC CASSLGQGPGEQYF
few TRBJ1-6 TRBV10-2 NA TGCGCCAGCAGGGCGGGACGGCAAAATTCACCCCTCCACTTT CASRAGRQNSPLHF
few TRBJ2-1 TRBV9 NA TGTGCCAGCAGCGTCGAGCTAGGGGGCTCCTACAATGAGCAGTTCTTC CASSVELGGSYNEQFF
few TRBJ1-1 TRBV6-5 NA TGTGCCACCCAGGCGGGACCTTGGGAAGCTTTCTTT CATQAGPWEAFF
few TRBJ1-1 TRBV5-1 NA TGCGCCAGCAGCTTGGCGACGGGGTTGAACACTGAAGCTTTCTTT CASSLATGLNTEAFF
few TRBJ2-3 TRBV5-1 TRBD2 TGCGCCAGCAACACGGCGGGAGTAGGTACGCAGTATTTT CASNTAGVGTQYF
NA TRBJ1-5 TRBV6-5 NA TGTGCCAGCATTCCTACGGGAGGGCCAAATCAGCCCCAGCATTTT CASIPTGGPNQPQHF
NA TRBJ1-1 TRBV27 NA TGTGCCAGAGGTAGCGAAAACATGAACACTGAAGCTTTCTTT CARGSENMNTEAFF
NA TRBJ1-2 TRBV19 TRBD1 TGTGCCAGTCACCCGCTGGGACAGAACTATGGCTACACCTTC CASHPLGQNYGYTF
NA TRBJ2-1 TRBV7-2 NA TGTGCCAGCAGCATTACTATGTCCAACAATGAGCAGTTCTTC CASSITMSNNEQFF
NA TRBJ1-4 TRBV2 NA TGTGCCAGCAAAGAGACAGTTGCAACTAATGAAAAACTGTTTTTT CASKETVATNEKLFF
NA TRBJ2-7 TRBV28 TRBD2 TGTGCCAGCAGCCGCGCGGGGCAGTGGACTAGCGGACCTTACGAGCAGTACTTC CASSRAGQWTSGPYEQYF
medium-sized TRBJ1-5 TRBV19 NA TGTGCCAGTAACCCAACGGGGCAGCCCCAGCATTTT CASNPTGQPQHF
NA TRBJ2-6 TRBV6-2/TRBV6-3 NA TGTGCCAGCAGTTACTCGATTCAGGGGTCTAGGTCTGGGGCCAACGTCCTGACTTTC CASSYSIQGSRSGANVLTF
NA TRBJ1-2 TRBV5-4 NA TGTGCCAGCAGCAAGGACACTAACTATGGCTACACCTTC CASSKDTNYGYTF
NA TRBJ2-5 TRBV6-5 TRBD2 TGTGCCAGCAGTTACTATTCGGCGGGAGCCCAAGAGACCCAGTACTTC CASSYYSAGAQETQYF
NA TRBJ2-5 TRBV7-2 NA TGTGCCAGCAGCTTAGGAGGGACTCAAGAGACCCAGTACTTC CASSLGGTQETQYF
NA TRBJ1-5 TRBV21-1 NA TGTGCCAGCAGCAAAGACGTCAGGGGGTCCGATCAGCCCCAGCATTTT CASSKDVRGSDQPQHF
NA TRBJ2-7 TRBV10-3 TRBD2 TGTGCCATCAGTGCCGCCGGGGAGGGGAGCTCCTACGAGCAGTACTTC CAISAAGEGSSYEQYF
NA TRBJ2-3 TRBV24-1 TRBD1 TGTGCCACCAGTGATTTGGGTGGGACAGGGTTAACAGATACGCAGTATTTT CATSDLGGTGLTDTQYF
NA TRBJ2-1 TRBV9 NA TGTGCCAGCAGCGTCACACCTTACAATGAGCAGTTCTTC CASSVTPYNEQFF
NA TRBJ1-6 TRBV28 NA TGTGCCGCTCGGGGACTTATCTTCAATTCACCCCTCCACTTT CAARGLIFNSPLHF
NA TRBJ2-7 TRBV10-3 NA TGTGCCATCAGCCGGGACATCACCTACGAGCAGTACTTC CAISRDITYEQYF